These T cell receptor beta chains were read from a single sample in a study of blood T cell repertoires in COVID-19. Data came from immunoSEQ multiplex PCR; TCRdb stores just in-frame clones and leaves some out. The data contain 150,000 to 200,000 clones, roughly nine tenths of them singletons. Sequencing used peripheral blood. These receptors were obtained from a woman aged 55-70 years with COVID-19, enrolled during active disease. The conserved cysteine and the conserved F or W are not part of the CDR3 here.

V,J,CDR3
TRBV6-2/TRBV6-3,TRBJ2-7,ASSYSTGNEQY
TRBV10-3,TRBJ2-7,AISELAGVHEQY
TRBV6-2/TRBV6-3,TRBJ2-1,ASSVGTREQF
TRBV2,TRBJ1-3,ASSEGLGLGGNTIY
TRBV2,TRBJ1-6,ASHPVRNSPLH
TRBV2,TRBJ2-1,AVESGSSYNEQF
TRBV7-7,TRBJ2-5,ASSLSGGRAETQY
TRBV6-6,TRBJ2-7,ASSRGQGNYEQY
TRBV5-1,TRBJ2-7,ASSIISGQIYEQY
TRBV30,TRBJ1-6,AWRYGGAHGNSPLH
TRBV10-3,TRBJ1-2,AISESPTRDYGYT
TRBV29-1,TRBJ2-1,SVPGTGIFNEQF
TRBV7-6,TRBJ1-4,ASSSTGADVEKLF
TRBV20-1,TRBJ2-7,SASRSGVVYEQY
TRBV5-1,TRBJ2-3,ASSPGGLSTDTQY
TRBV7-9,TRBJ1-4,ASSGRDRGFATNEKLF
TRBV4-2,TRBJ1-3,ASSSRSLSGNTIY
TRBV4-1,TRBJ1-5,ASSHPDSFNQPQH
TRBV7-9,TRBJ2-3,ASSLSLASTDTQY
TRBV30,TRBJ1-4,AWNVGGNEKLF
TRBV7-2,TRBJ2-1,ASSPGLAGVEQF
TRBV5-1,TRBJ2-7,ASSFGQASSYEQY
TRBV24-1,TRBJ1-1,ATSDWNTEAF
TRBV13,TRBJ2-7,ASSSQPGTSRPYEQY
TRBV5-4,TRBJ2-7,ASSLPGGEQY
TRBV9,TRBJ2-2,ASSPRREVGELF
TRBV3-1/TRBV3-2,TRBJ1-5,ASSQFSGDQPQH
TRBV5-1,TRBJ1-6,ASSLPGQNSPLH